These 19 T cell receptor beta chains originate from one sample sequenced in a study of cytomegalovirus exposure and HLA in healthy donors. PCR involved 60 Vbeta and 13 Jbeta primers. TCRdb's table, derived via immunoSEQ multiplex PCR, lists solely in-frame clones and lacks some. The data contain about 150,000 clones, 80% to 85% of them singletons. The sequencing sample was made of PBMCs. These receptors came from a male donor in good health and CMV-seronegative.

This chain joins TRBV29-1 and TRBJ2-5; D may be TRBD2 (6 bases). This CDR3 spans 14 amino acids. V was shortened by 4 bases and J by 5 bases, with 17 bases between the two germline ends. Germline V gene lookup returns CDR1 SQVTM and CDR2 ANQGSEA. The CDR3 DNA sequence: TGCAGCGTTGGGGGGACGCGCGGGACGGAGACCCAGTACTTC. It specifies CSVGGTRGTETQYF.

J is TRBJ2-7 and V is TRBV2; 7 nucleotides align to TRBD1. The CDR3 length is 14 residues. Germline V CDR1 and CDR2: SNHLY, FYNNEI. V lost 1 base to trimming and J lost 4 bases; unmatched junction nucleotides: 4. The CDR3 DNA reads as TGTGCCAGCAGTGAAGACAGGGGAGCGTACGAGCAGTACTTC. It is translated as CASSEDRGAYEQYF.

The J gene is TRBJ1-1, the V gene TRBV5-6; TRBD1 agrees at 7 bases. Unmatched junction bases numbered 7, after V lost 1 base and J lost 4 bases. CDR1 is SGHDT, CDR2 YYEEEE, per germline. This CDR3 region has 15 residues. This chain's CDR3 is CASSLLLTGFTEAFF. The CDR3, as DNA: TGTGCCAGCAGCTTGCTTCTGACAGGGTTCACTGAAGCTTTCTTT.

This chain joins TRBV4-3 and TRBJ2-1, with TRBD2 identical over 9 bases. This CDR3 is 16 amino acids long. J was trimmed by 6 bases and V by 0 bases; bases with no gene match: 6. The germline V gene encodes CDR1 LGHNA and CDR2 YSLEER. The CDR3 bases are TGCGCCAGCAGCCAAGATGGACTAGCGAGACCCAATGAGCAGTTCTTC. Residues: CASSQDGLARPNEQFF.

The J gene is TRBJ1-2, the V gene TRBV7-8, with 7 bases aligning to TRBD1. V shed 1 base and J 4 bases; nucleotides not matched to a gene: 3. The CDR3 runs to 14 residues. Germline-derived CDR1 and CDR2 are SGHVS and FQNEAQ. Written as DNA, the CDR3 is TGTGCCAGCAGCTTAGAGACAGGGTTCTATGGCTACACCTTC. Translation gives CASSLETGFYGYTF. The complete variable domain, with remaining parts taken from reference TRBV7-8 and TRBJ1-2, reads GAGVSQSPRYKVAKRGQDVALRCDPISGHVSLFWYQQALGQGPEFLTYFQNEAQLDKSGLPSDRFFAERPEGSVSTLKIQRTQQEDSAVYLCASSLETGFYGYTFGSGTRLTVV.

The rearrangement joins TRBV6-5 to TRBJ1-2; maybe TRBD1 (5 bases). CDR1 is MNHEY and CDR2 is SVGAGI in the germline V gene. This CDR3 is 16 amino acids long. V lost 2 bases and J 6 bases, leaving 19 bases between the germline ends. The CDR3 reads CASSYGGKRENDGYTF. CDR3 DNA sequence: TGTGCCAGCAGTTACGGGGGGAAAAGGGAGAATGATGGCTACACCTTC.

The chain is built from TRBV11-3 and TRBJ2-3; 8 bases line up with TRBD2. J gave up 6 bases and V 4 bases, and 3 bases lay outside the gene matches. Germline V gene data show CDR1 as SGHNT and CDR2 as YENEEA. The CDR3 runs to 13 residues. In DNA form, the CDR3 reads TGTGCCAGCAGCTCGGGGGGGCGTGATACGCAGTATTTT. Encoded protein: CASSSGGRDTQYF.

This clone was counted a single time. The chain recombines TRBV7-6 with TRBJ2-1; TRBD2 aligns across 8 bases. CDR1 SGHVS and CDR2 FNYEAQ come from the germline V gene. The V gene end was trimmed by 3 bases and the J gene end by 5 bases; junction bases not matched to a gene: 15. The CDR3 covers 18 residues. The CDR3 reads CASSLVRGGVSSDNEQFF. Here the CDR3 DNA reads TGTGCCAGCAGCTTGGTTCGGGGGGGGGTGAGCTCTGACAATGAGCAGTTCTTC.

The chain joins TRBV4-1 to TRBJ2-7, with 14 bases that match TRBD2. Looked up from germline, CDR1 is MGHRA and CDR2 is YSYEKL. The CDR3 is made up of 15 amino acids. With V trimmed by 0 bases and J by 5 bases, 0 bases remained unmatched. CDR3 nucleotide sequence: TGCGCCAGCAGCCAAGAGGGACTAGCGGGAGACGAGCAGTACTTC. Its translation is CASSQEGLAGDEQYF.

The DNA of the CDR3 is TGTGCCAGCAGCTTACGTTTGGGGACAGGGGGCGAGCAGTACTTC. Protein product: CASSLRLGTGGEQYF. V and J are TRBV7-9 and TRBJ2-7; TRBD1 aligns across 11 bases. Losses at the gene ends were 2 bases for V and 6 bases for J; bases not matched to a gene: 6. The V gene's germline CDR1 is SEHNR and CDR2 FQNEAQ (reference sequence). This CDR3 has 15 residues.

Concerning this clone: In the same sample, other DNA sequences code for this CDR3. The rearrangement joins TRBV7-8 to TRBJ1-1; D might be TRBD1 (5 bases). In germline, CDR1 is SGHVS, CDR2 FQNEAQ. V was cut by 1 base and J by 2 bases, with 8 bases left in between. This CDR3 has 14 residues. CDR3 DNA: TGTGCCAGCAGCTTAGGTCAGGGAAACACTGAAGCTTTCTTT. It encodes CASSLGQGNTEAFF.

The chain uses TRBV2 and TRBJ2-6, with TRBD1 matching over 8 bases. Trimming removed 9 bases from V and 0 bases from J; junction bases left unmatched: 10. CDR1 and CDR2 (germline): SNHLY, FYNNEI. This CDR3 is built from 17 residues. The CDR3 DNA reads as TGTGCCAGTCACCGGGACAGGCATTCCTCTGGGGCCAACGTCCTGACTTTC. It yields the protein CASHRDRHSSGANVLTF.

The chain is built from TRBV10-2 and TRBJ2-2; D not certain. The ends were cut back, 8 bases at V and 3 bases at J, with 10 bases in the middle. This CDR3 has 13 amino acids. Germline CDR1 WSHSY, CDR2 SAAADI. The CDR3 loop is CASRYADTGELFF. The CDR3 DNA is TGCGCCAGCCGGTATGCGGACACCGGGGAGCTGTTTTTT.

The chain couples TRBV6-1 to TRBJ2-3, with 8 bases matching TRBD2. The V segment lost 2 bases and the J segment 4 bases; nucleotides outside the gene matches: 8. Germline CDR1 is MNHNS and CDR2 is SASEGT. The CDR3 runs to 16 residues. The DNA for the CDR3 is TGTGCCAGCAGTGAAACTAGCGGCTCCGGCGCAGATACGCAGTATTTT. Its protein is CASSETSGSGADTQYF.

This sequence joins TRBV6-5 and TRBJ1-6, with D hard to call. Per the germline V gene, CDR1 is MNHEY and CDR2 is SVGAGI. V was shortened by 3 bases and J by 9 bases, with 12 bases between the two germline ends. The CDR3 sequence is 14 residues long. CDR3 bases: TGTGCCAGCAGTTATAGTCAGACGGGTTCACCCCTCCACTTT. Amino acid sequence: CASSYSQTGSPLHF.

This chain joins TRBV6-4 and TRBJ1-2, with 8 bases aligning to TRBD1. Germline CDR1 is MRHNA and CDR2 is SNTAGT. The CDR3 contains 13 residues. The trim removed 5 bases at V and 4 bases at J, leaving 3 bases unmatched. CDR3 in DNA: TGTGCCAGCAGTTTTGACAGGGGCTATGGCTACACCTTC. Translating it yields CASSFDRGYGYTF.

This clone was seen a few times. The chain carries TRBV6-1 and TRBJ2-6; 8 bases fit TRBD2. The CDR3 consists of 17 residues. Per germline, CDR1 MNHNS and CDR2 SASEGT. V shed 4 bases and J 3 bases; nucleotides not matched to a gene: 8. The CDR3 protein is CASSASGSGGGANVLTF. The CDR3, as DNA: TGTGCCAGCAGTGCAAGCGGGAGTGGAGGTGGGGCCAACGTCCTGACTTTC.

The rearrangement links TRBV4-1 to TRBJ1-1; maybe TRBD1 (5 bases). V lost 4 bases, J lost 3 bases, and 15 bases lay in between. The germline CDR1 and CDR2 sequences are MGHRA and YSYEKL. This CDR3 spans 15 amino acids. CDR3 sequence: CASSPIQRGDTEAFF. DNA for the CDR3: TGCGCCAGCAGCCCCATACAACGGGGGGACACTGAAGCTTTCTTT.

A single count supports this clone. This CDR3 is CASSRDRGQAGELFF. The DNA for the CDR3 is TGTGCCAGCAGCCGGGACAGGGGGCAAGCCGGGGAGCTGTTTTTT. The V gene is TRBV11-3, the J gene TRBJ2-2; TRBD1 matches at 12 bases. This CDR3 spans 15 amino acids. The ends lost 5 bases at V and 6 bases at J; junction bases unmatched: 4. From germline, CDR1 is SGHNT and CDR2 YENEEA.